The 24 T cell receptor beta chains given below trace back to one sample, sequenced in a study of T cell changes during pregnancy in multiple sclerosis. Using immunoSEQ multiplex PCR, the repertoire was profiled, and TCRdb retains in-frame clones only, with some absent. The sample holds about 110,000 clones, around 90% seen once. This sample comprised peripheral blood, obtained after pregnancy. The receptors stem from a female donor with multiple sclerosis, enrolled in a pregnancy study.

The chain employs TRBV6-4 and TRBJ2-1; D not resolved. The CDR3 contains 15 residues. Per germline, CDR1 MRHNA and CDR2 SNTAGT. V lost 3 bases to trimming and J lost 7 bases, with 16 bases between them. The DNA of the CDR3 is TGTGCCAGCAGTGAAGCTGACTTCGAAGCAAATGAGCAGTTCTTC. Translating it yields CASSEADFEANEQFF.

The CDR3 bases are TGTGCCAGCAGTTTATGGGTAGGGGCAGGTTCTACTAACTATGGCTACACCTTC. As protein: CASSLWVGAGSTNYGYTF. The chain recombines TRBV28 with TRBJ1-2, with D possibly matching TRBD1 (5 bases). Germline V lookup: CDR1 MDHEN, CDR2 SYDVKM. The germline V and J ends were trimmed by 0 bases and 0 bases, with 17 bases remaining between them. The CDR3 has 18 amino acids.

This clone was observed once. This chain joins TRBV6-4 and TRBJ2-1, with TRBD2 matching over 13 bases. V dropped 0 bases and J dropped 6; count of bases not matched to a gene: 2. The CDR3 covers 16 residues. Germline-derived CDR1 and CDR2 are MRHNA and SNTAGT. The DNA for the CDR3 is TGTGCCAGCAGTGACTCGGGACTAGCGGGACCCAATGAGCAGTTCTTC. Protein: CASSDSGLAGPNEQFF.

This sequence joins TRBV6-1 and TRBJ1-3; D is unresolved. The CDR3 runs 15 residues. With 6 bases removed from V and 1 base from J, the gap between germline ends came to 13 bases. Looked up from germline, CDR1 is MNHNS and CDR2 is SASEGT. CDR3 sequence (DNA): TGTGCCAGCAGCCAACGTCACAAATCTGGAAACACCATATATTTT. As protein: CASSQRHKSGNTIYF.

This clone was seen once. The gene calls are TRBV5-8 and TRBJ2-7; no firm D call. The CDR3 spans 13 residues. CDR1 and CDR2 (germline): SGHTS, YDEGEE. Trimming removed 2 bases at V and 2 bases at J, with 8 bases between. CDR3 bases: TGTGCCAGCAGCTTTCGCAGGACCTACGAGCAGTACTTC. It yields the protein CASSFRRTYEQYF.

The gene calls are TRBV6-5 and TRBJ1-1; D gene unclear. Germline CDR1 and CDR2: MNHEY and SVGAGI. This CDR3 comprises 13 residues. The germline V and J ends were trimmed by 5 bases and 4 bases, with 11 bases remaining between them. The CDR3 loop reads CASSPWGGTEAFF. In nucleotides, the CDR3 is TGTGCCAGCAGTCCTTGGGGAGGCACTGAAGCTTTCTTT.

The CDR3 spells CASSRLTSGSYEQYF. The CDR3 coding sequence is TGTGCCAGCAGCCGACTCACTAGCGGGTCTTACGAGCAGTACTTC. The chain has TRBV7-2 and TRBJ2-7; 9 positions agree with TRBD2. In germline, CDR1 is SGHTA, CDR2 FQGNSA. This CDR3 is 15 amino acids long. J lost 4 bases, V lost 5 bases, and 9 bases had no gene match.

The rearrangement uses TRBV5-6 and TRBJ2-3, with D perhaps TRBD1 (5 bases). The V gene's germline CDR1 is SGHDT and CDR2 YYEEEE. Trimming shortened V by 2 bases and J by 4 bases, and 14 bases separated the two germline ends. This CDR3 has 15 amino acids. CDR3 nucleotides: TGTGCCAGCAGCTTATTCTTCCAGGGCGCAGATACGCAGTATTTT. The encoded protein is CASSLFFQGADTQYF. Based on the CDR3 plus reference TRBV5-6 and TRBJ2-3, the full variable domain is DAGVTQSPTHLIKTRGQQVTLRCSPKSGHDTVSWYQQALGQGPQFIFQYYEEEERQRGNFPDRFSGHQFPNYSSELNVNALLLGDSALYLCASSLFFQGADTQYFGPGTRLTVL.

V is TRBV7-9 and J is TRBJ1-1; TRBD1 is a possible D gene (6 bases). From germline, CDR1 is SEHNR and CDR2 FQNEAQ (reference sequence). Trimming shortened V by 7 bases and J by 3 bases, and 15 bases separated the two germline ends. The CDR3 consists of 14 residues. CDR3 residues: CASTMGGLDTEAFF. CDR3 coding DNA: TGTGCCAGCACCATGGGGGGGCTCGACACTGAAGCTTTCTTT.

V and J are TRBV5-1 and TRBJ2-5, with 12 positions matching TRBD2. V gave up 4 bases and J gave up 5 bases; unmatched junction bases: 6. Per germline, CDR1 SGHRS and CDR2 YFSETQ. CDR3 size: 15 residues. The CDR3 bases are TGCGCCAGCAGCGGAACCCTAGCGGGAGGGGAGACCCAGTACTTC. Encoded protein: CASSGTLAGGETQYF. Full variable domain (remainder filled in from reference TRBV5-1 and TRBJ2-5): KAGVTQTPRYLIKTRGQQVTLSCSPISGHRSVSWYQQTPGQGLQFLFEYFSETQRNKGNFPGRFSGRQFSNSRSEMNVSTLELGDSALYLCASSGTLAGGETQYFGPGTRLLVL.

The chain couples TRBV2 to TRBJ2-7; 9 bases are a match to TRBD1. The junction had 17 bases not matched to a gene; V was cut back by 4 bases and J by 4 bases. Germline V gives CDR1 SNHLY, CDR2 FYNNEI. The CDR3 is 18 amino acids. The CDR3 loop reads CASSGGQGFLSGTYEQYF. The CDR3 DNA follows: TGTGCCAGCAGTGGCGGACAGGGGTTTTTGAGCGGCACTTACGAGCAGTACTTC.

This sequence joins TRBV7-9 and TRBJ1-4, with D uncertain. CDR1 and CDR2 from the germline V gene are SEHNR and FQNEAQ (reference sequence). Between the trimmed V and J ends, which lost 6 bases and 0 bases, there was a span of 14 bases. The CDR3 is 16 residues long. The CDR3, as DNA: TGTGCCAGCAGTTACCTGAGGTCGGCAACTAATGAAAAACTGTTTTTT. Residues: CASSYLRSATNEKLFF.

This CDR3 reads CASSSIGVAQYF. For the CDR3, the DNA is TGTGCCAGCAGTTCAATCGGGGTTGCGCAGTATTTT. V usage is TRBV6-5 and J usage is TRBJ2-3, with D possibly TRBD2 on 5 matching bases. CDR3 length equals 12 residues. V was clipped by 4 bases and J by 10 bases, with 12 bases between them. Per germline, CDR1 MNHEY and CDR2 SVGAGI.

The V call is TRBV19, the J call TRBJ2-2; D possibly corresponds to TRBD1 (5 bases). V lost 5 bases to trimming and J lost 6 bases, with 10 bases between them. Germline CDR1 reads LNHDA; CDR2 reads SQIVND (reference sequence). The length of the CDR3 is 13 residues. The CDR3 DNA sequence: TGTGCCAGTAGTTTTGGGGCTGCCGGGGAGCTGTTTTTT. Its protein is CASSFGAAGELFF.

The genes are TRBV2 and TRBJ2-1; D remains unclear. Per germline, CDR1 SNHLY and CDR2 FYNNEI. Trimming cost V 6 bases and J 3 bases, with 12 bases left between them. The CDR3 sequence is 14 residues long. DNA for the CDR3: TGTGCCAGCAGCTCGCGCTCTAGCTACAATGAGCAGTTCTTC. Amino acids: CASSSRSSYNEQFF.

The chain has TRBV30 and TRBJ1-3; D is possibly TRBD1 (5 bases). There are 14 residues in the CDR3. Trimming took off 5 bases at V and 0 bases at J, with 11 bases between the two ends. CDR1 is GTSNPN and CDR2 is SVGIG in the germline V gene (reference sequence). Written as DNA, the CDR3 is TGTGCCTGGGAGGACAAGAGCTCTGGAAACACCATATATTTT. It translates to CAWEDKSSGNTIYF.

The chain carries TRBV19 and TRBJ1-2; 12 bases align to TRBD1. This CDR3 has 16 residues. Germline CDR1 is LNHDA and CDR2 is SQIVND (reference sequence). With 10 bases clipped from V and 4 bases from J, the junction kept 13 bases outside the gene matches. The CDR3 DNA reads TGTGCCACATATTACAGGGACAGGGGGCGCATCTATGGCTACACCTTC. Protein sequence: CATYYRDRGRIYGYTF.

This sequence joins TRBV5-1 and TRBJ1-3; 9 bases fit TRBD1. V lost 4 bases, J lost 4 bases, and 3 bases stayed unmatched. This CDR3 is built from 14 residues. Germline CDR1 and CDR2: SGHRS and YFSETQ. The CDR3: CASSPQGAGNTIYF. The CDR3 DNA sequence: TGCGCCAGCAGCCCACAGGGGGCGGGAAACACCATATATTTT.

CDR3 sequence reads: CASSRTGTSGDYEQYF. In nucleotides, the CDR3 is TGTGCCAGCAGCCGTACCGGGACTAGCGGTGACTACGAGCAGTACTTC. The chain employs TRBV7-6 and TRBJ2-7; 11 bases map to TRBD2. The V and J ends lost 5 bases and 3 bases, in that order; junction bases with no gene match: 9. The CDR3 spans 16 residues. Germline-derived CDR1 and CDR2 are SGHVS and FNYEAQ.

The rearrangement joins TRBV5-6 to TRBJ2-1; 9 positions agree with TRBD2. This CDR3 is 15 amino acids long. V trimming: 1 base; J trimming: 4 bases; junction bases outside the gene matches: 3. CDR1 and CDR2 from the germline V gene are SGHDT and YYEEEE. CDR3 region: CASSLRTSVYNEQFF. The CDR3 region has the DNA TGTGCCAGCAGCTTGAGGACTAGCGTTTACAATGAGCAGTTCTTC. Variable domain in full (rest from reference TRBV5-6 and TRBJ2-1): DAGVTQSPTHLIKTRGQQVTLRCSPKSGHDTVSWYQQALGQGPQFIFQYYEEEERQRGNFPDRFSGHQFPNYSSELNVNALLLGDSALYLCASSLRTSVYNEQFFGPGTRLTVL.

The chain employs TRBV6-7 and TRBJ1-4, with a weak D call TRBD1 (5 bases). TRBV6-7 is an ORF; its function is uncertain. V was trimmed by 5 bases and J by 8 bases, leaving 15 bases between them. The CDR3 is 14 residues long. In nucleotides, the CDR3 is TGTGCCAGCAGTCCCGGGACGGGAGGCGAAAAACTGTTTTTT. This sequence encodes CASSPGTGGEKLFF.

This chain joins TRBV15 and TRBJ2-7, with D maybe TRBD1 (6 bases). Germline assignment: CDR1 LNHNV and CDR2 YYDKDF (reference sequence). The V and J ends lost 0 bases and 0 bases respectively, with 9 bases between them. The CDR3 extends over 15 amino acids. CDR3 DNA sequence: TGTGCCACCAGCAGAGACAGGGGAAGCTCCTACGAGCAGTACTTC. Translated, it gives CATSRDRGSSYEQYF.

This rearrangement joins TRBV6-5 to TRBJ1-1; 7 bases map to TRBD1. The CDR3 covers 11 residues. Germline V gene sequence: CDR1 MNHEY, CDR2 SVGAGI. J lost 12 bases, V lost 5 bases, and 6 bases had no gene match. The CDR3 loop reads CASSQGTVTFF. CDR3 in DNA: TGTGCCAGCAGTCAAGGGACAGTAACTTTCTTT.

The chain joins TRBV7-2 to TRBJ2-7, with a possible D match to TRBD2 (6 bases). Deletions cut 1 base from V and 3 bases from J, with 10 bases between. The CDR3 has 14 amino acids. CDR1 is SGHTA, CDR2 FQGNSA, per germline. Here the CDR3 DNA reads TGTGCCAGCAGCTTAGAGACTAGTCGCTACGAGCAGTACTTC. Translated, it gives CASSLETSRYEQYF.